This T cell receptor beta chain was recorded in a study of pediatric ulcerative colitis. Regarding the study as a whole: Blood-rectal clonal overlap within each person was significantly higher in ulcerative colitis patients than controls.

This clone was seen once. Its specificity is unknown. Trimming removed 3 bases at V and 0 bases at J, with 11 bases between. Germline V gene sequence: CDR1 MDHEN, CDR2 SYDVKM. This CDR3 region has 15 residues. Profiling relied on immunoSEQ multiplex PCR, and the TCRdb table lists in-frame clones only, not all of them. The sample lists tens of thousands of clones; 87% were seen once. This receptor was obtained from a boy younger than 18 who was a control in a study of pediatric ulcerative colitis. The sample was blood. The chain combines TRBV28 with TRBJ2-5; D perhaps matches TRBD1 (6 bases). CDR3 protein: CASSLGTPYQETQYF. The CDR3 coding sequence is TGTGCCAGCAGTTTGGGGACACCGTACCAAGAGACCCAGTACTTC.